A selection of T cell receptor beta chains follows, all from one sample in a study of T cells in Graves' hyperthyroidism and ophthalmopathy. TCRdb itself ran the multiplex PCR reads through MiXCR, one entry per CDR3 protein. This sample yields a few hundred thousand distinct CDR3 sequences, of which around 46% are seen a single time; over 15% belongs to the top ten. Sample: peripheral blood or thyroid tissue (not recorded which). These receptors were taken from an adult woman with Graves' disease, either hyperthyroidism or ophthalmopathy (not recorded which). The conserved cysteine and the conserved F or W are not part of the CDR3 here.

v_gene	j_gene	CDR3aa
TRBV7-2	TRBJ2-5	ASSPGGVETQY
TRBV20-1	TRBJ2-7	SARDYRRGGGGAEQY
TRBV2	TRBJ1-4	ASSSNFGAFNEKLF
TRBV7-9	TRBJ1-4	ASSHTGTANEKLF
TRBV7-8	TRBJ1-2	ASSLDSTFGQSYT
TRBV4-1	TRBJ1-2	ASSQLFGTDPYGYT
TRBV7-8	TRBJ1-3	ASSLAGGARSGNTIY
TRBV29-1	TRBJ2-5	SVGPRLSFQETQY
TRBV4-1	TRBJ1-1	ASSQESPLGTEAF
TRBV6-6	TRBJ1-5	ASSYSGGMSQPQH
TRBV3-1	TRBJ1-5	ASSQVPGDQPQH